These T cell receptor beta chains were read from a single sample in a study of T-cell reconstitution after alpha-beta-depleted transplantation in children. MiXCR, applied by TCRdb to the PCR reads, yields one record per CDR3 protein. The table records around 960,000 distinct CDR3 sequences, about 29% of them present only once. This specimen consisted of PBMCs, mostly from graft donor cells, obtained 360 days after TCRalphabeta/CD19-depleted stem cell transplant. The receptors shown here come from a boy in the first two years of life who had a stem cell transplant for SCID, so the T cells may come from the graft donor. Each CDR3 is given with its conserved first and last residue. A D gene is named only where the DNA matches it firmly. Clone size appears in some rows only: once, few, many, or a class for an expanded clone.

clone size: few; D gene: -; V gene: TRBV6-6; J gene: TRBJ1-4; CDR3 length: 11; CDR3 protein: CASSDVRKLFF; CDR3 DNA: TGTGCCAGCAGTGACGTAAGAAAACTGTTTTTT
clone size: few; D gene: TRBD2; V gene: TRBV5-1; J gene: TRBJ2-1; CDR3 length: 19; CDR3 protein: CASSPIGSGGSSSYNEQFF; CDR3 DNA: TGCGCCAGCAGCCCAATCGGTAGCGGGGGGTCTAGCTCCTACAATGAGCAGTTCTTC
clone size: -; D gene: -; V gene: TRBV6-5; J gene: TRBJ1-5; CDR3 length: 18; CDR3 protein: CASSYPRGSSESNQPQHF; CDR3 DNA: TGTGCCAGCAGTTACCCTCGAGGGTCCTCGGAGAGCAATCAGCCCCAGCATTTT
clone size: -; D gene: TRBD2; V gene: TRBV5-8; J gene: TRBJ2-1; CDR3 length: 16; CDR3 protein: CASSLGLAGPLDEQFF; CDR3 DNA: TGTGCCAGCAGCTTGGGGCTAGCGGGACCCTTGGATGAGCAGTTCTTC
clone size: -; D gene: -; V gene: TRBV7-9; J gene: TRBJ2-7; CDR3 length: 13; CDR3 protein: CASSSGVGLGQYF; CDR3 DNA: TGTGCCAGCAGCTCCGGTGTGGGTTTAGGGCAGTACTTC
clone size: -; D gene: -; V gene: TRBV5-1; J gene: TRBJ2-6; CDR3 length: 15; CDR3 protein: CASRPWFSGANVLTF; CDR3 DNA: TGCGCCAGCAGGCCGTGGTTCTCTGGGGCCAACGTCCTGACTTTC
clone size: -; D gene: TRBD2; V gene: TRBV18; J gene: TRBJ2-1; CDR3 length: 16; CDR3 protein: CASSPRAGATYNEQFF; CDR3 DNA: TGTGCCAGCTCACCACGAGCGGGGGCAACCTACAATGAGCAGTTCTTC
clone size: -; D gene: -; V gene: TRBV10-3; J gene: TRBJ1-1; CDR3 length: 15; CDR3 protein: CAISEIRGRPTEAFF; CDR3 DNA: TGTGCCATCAGTGAAATCAGAGGGAGGCCAACTGAAGCTTTCTTT
clone size: few; D gene: -; V gene: TRBV6-2/TRBV6-3; J gene: TRBJ2-6; CDR3 length: 16; CDR3 protein: CASSYKGNPGANVLTF; CDR3 DNA: TGTGCCAGCAGTTATAAAGGGAACCCCGGGGCCAACGTCCTGACTTTC
clone size: -; D gene: -; V gene: TRBV24-1; J gene: TRBJ2-3; CDR3 length: 13; CDR3 protein: CATSAGITDTQYF; CDR3 DNA: TGTGCCACCAGTGCGGGAATCACAGATACGCAGTATTTT
clone size: -; D gene: TRBD1; V gene: TRBV5-1; J gene: TRBJ2-7; CDR3 length: 16; CDR3 protein: CASSTEDRGSSYEQYF; CDR3 DNA: TGCGCCAGCAGCACAGAGGACAGGGGGAGCTCCTACGAGCAGTACTTC
clone size: -; D gene: -; V gene: TRBV20-1; J gene: TRBJ1-5; CDR3 length: 14; CDR3 protein: CSARTQGFNQPQHF; CDR3 DNA: TGCAGTGCGAGGACGCAGGGATTCAATCAGCCCCAGCATTTT
clone size: -; D gene: -; V gene: TRBV20-1; J gene: TRBJ2-3; CDR3 length: 16; CDR3 protein: CSARHPRGTSTDTQYF; CDR3 DNA: TGCAGTGCTAGACACCCGAGGGGGACTAGCACAGATACGCAGTATTTT
clone size: many; D gene: -; V gene: TRBV12-3/TRBV12-4; J gene: TRBJ2-2; CDR3 length: 12; CDR3 protein: CASSLPPGELFF; CDR3 DNA: TGTGCCAGCAGCCTTCCTCCCGGGGAGCTGTTTTTT
clone size: few; D gene: -; V gene: TRBV12-3/TRBV12-4; J gene: TRBJ2-7; CDR3 length: 13; CDR3 protein: CASKRGALREQYF; CDR3 DNA: TGTGCCAGCAAACGCGGGGCCCTAAGGGAGCAGTACTTC
clone size: -; D gene: -; V gene: TRBV6-6; J gene: TRBJ2-6; CDR3 length: 13; CDR3 protein: CASLISGANVLTF; CDR3 DNA: TGTGCCAGCCTTATCTCTGGGGCCAACGTCCTGACTTTC
clone size: few; D gene: -; V gene: TRBV7-9; J gene: TRBJ2-5; CDR3 length: 13; CDR3 protein: CASSSGLTETQYF; CDR3 DNA: TGTGCCAGCAGCTCTGGACTGACAGAGACCCAGTACTTC
clone size: -; D gene: -; V gene: TRBV12-3/TRBV12-4; J gene: TRBJ1-1; CDR3 length: 13; CDR3 protein: CASSLALKGRAFF; CDR3 DNA: TGTGCCAGCAGTTTAGCGCTAAAGGGCCGGGCTTTCTTT
clone size: few; D gene: -; V gene: TRBV5-1; J gene: TRBJ2-3; CDR3 length: 15; CDR3 protein: CASSLGRSGSDTQYF; CDR3 DNA: TGCGCCAGCAGCTTGGGCCGGTCGGGCTCAGATACGCAGTATTTT
clone size: -; D gene: TRBD1; V gene: TRBV28; J gene: TRBJ2-7; CDR3 length: 12; CDR3 protein: CASQDRGYEQYF; CDR3 DNA: TGTGCCAGCCAGGACAGGGGGTACGAGCAGTACTTC
clone size: -; D gene: -; V gene: TRBV6-5; J gene: TRBJ1-1; CDR3 length: 15; CDR3 protein: CASSYGNRVDTEAFF; CDR3 DNA: TGTGCCAGCAGTTACGGGAACAGGGTGGACACTGAAGCTTTCTTT
clone size: once; D gene: -; V gene: TRBV5-1; J gene: TRBJ1-4; CDR3 length: 13; CDR3 protein: CASSVREGEKLFF; CDR3 DNA: TGCGCCAGCAGCGTCAGGGAAGGCGAAAAACTGTTTTTT
clone size: few; D gene: TRBD2; V gene: TRBV25-1; J gene: TRBJ2-7; CDR3 length: 15; CDR3 protein: CASSLRSGGDYEQYF; CDR3 DNA: TGTGCCAGCAGTCTTCGCAGCGGGGGGGACTACGAGCAGTACTTC
clone size: -; D gene: -; V gene: TRBV6-1; J gene: TRBJ1-4; CDR3 length: 13; CDR3 protein: CASRMGYGEKLFF; CDR3 DNA: TGTGCCAGCAGAATGGGGTATGGAGAAAAACTGTTTTTT
clone size: -; D gene: TRBD1; V gene: TRBV7-2; J gene: TRBJ1-2; CDR3 length: 17; CDR3 protein: CASSFPPGGHLGYGYTF; CDR3 DNA: TGTGCCAGCAGCTTTCCCCCAGGGGGCCATCTTGGCTATGGCTACACCTTC
clone size: few; D gene: TRBD1; V gene: TRBV7-2; J gene: TRBJ1-2; CDR3 length: 16; CDR3 protein: CASSREPKQGADGYTF; CDR3 DNA: TGTGCCAGCAGCCGCGAACCCAAACAGGGGGCGGATGGCTACACCTTC
clone size: -; D gene: -; V gene: TRBV7-2; J gene: TRBJ2-4; CDR3 length: 16; CDR3 protein: CASSPQGGAGKNIQYF; CDR3 DNA: TGTGCCAGCAGCCCCCAGGGGGGGGCGGGCAAAAACATTCAGTACTTC
clone size: -; D gene: -; V gene: TRBV6-5; J gene: TRBJ2-5; CDR3 length: 14; CDR3 protein: CASSYSQIRGTQYF; CDR3 DNA: TGTGCCAGCAGTTACTCCCAGATCCGGGGGACCCAGTACTTC
clone size: -; D gene: -; V gene: TRBV6-2/TRBV6-3; J gene: TRBJ2-1; CDR3 length: 14; CDR3 protein: CASSYARAGRDEFF; CDR3 DNA: TGTGCCAGCAGTTATGCCCGGGCGGGCAGGGATGAGTTCTTC
clone size: -; D gene: -; V gene: TRBV20-1; J gene: TRBJ2-2; CDR3 length: 16; CDR3 protein: CSARTWRGQHTGELFF; CDR3 DNA: TGCAGTGCTAGAACCTGGCGGGGGCAACACACCGGGGAGCTGTTTTTT
clone size: -; D gene: -; V gene: TRBV7-9; J gene: TRBJ2-1; CDR3 length: 14; CDR3 protein: CASSYGTFFNEQFF; CDR3 DNA: TGTGCCAGCAGCTACGGGACATTCTTCAATGAGCAGTTCTTC
clone size: -; D gene: -; V gene: TRBV5-6; J gene: TRBJ2-5; CDR3 length: 16; CDR3 protein: CASSLVPSLGQETQYF; CDR3 DNA: TGTGCCAGCAGCTTAGTTCCCAGCCTGGGGCAAGAGACCCAGTACTTC
clone size: -; D gene: -; V gene: TRBV13; J gene: TRBJ1-1; CDR3 length: 14; CDR3 protein: CASSLGARDTEAFF; CDR3 DNA: TGTGCCAGCAGCTTAGGCGCGCGAGACACTGAAGCTTTCTTT
clone size: -; D gene: TRBD1; V gene: TRBV18; J gene: TRBJ1-5; CDR3 length: 16; CDR3 protein: CASSLQFTGGNQPQHF; CDR3 DNA: TGTGCCAGCTCACTACAGTTCACAGGGGGGAATCAGCCCCAGCATTTT
clone size: -; D gene: -; V gene: TRBV5-1; J gene: TRBJ2-7; CDR3 length: 15; CDR3 protein: CASSLATGLGYEQYF; CDR3 DNA: TGCGCCAGCAGCTTGGCAACAGGGTTGGGCTACGAGCAGTACTTC
clone size: few; D gene: -; V gene: TRBV5-1; J gene: TRBJ1-1; CDR3 length: 17; CDR3 protein: CASSLPSLQGINTEAFF; CDR3 DNA: TGCGCCAGCAGCTTGCCGTCGCTACAGGGAATAAACACTGAAGCTTTCTTT
clone size: -; D gene: -; V gene: TRBV20-1; J gene: TRBJ2-7; CDR3 length: 15; CDR3 protein: CSAPRQAGNTYEQYF; CDR3 DNA: TGCAGTGCTCCCCGCCAGGCGGGAAACACCTACGAGCAGTACTTC
clone size: -; D gene: -; V gene: TRBV20-1; J gene: TRBJ2-4; CDR3 length: 16; CDR3 protein: CSANLPGSLAKNIQYF; CDR3 DNA: TGCAGTGCTAACCTTCCCGGCAGCCTAGCCAAAAACATTCAGTACTTC
clone size: -; D gene: -; V gene: TRBV21-1; J gene: TRBJ2-4; CDR3 length: 13; CDR3 protein: CATATVNQNIQYF; CDR3 DNA: TGTGCCACGGCCACGGTAAACCAAAACATTCAGTACTTC
clone size: few; D gene: TRBD2; V gene: TRBV5-1; J gene: TRBJ2-3; CDR3 length: 15; CDR3 protein: CASSRLAGGMDTQYF; CDR3 DNA: TGCGCCAGCAGCCGACTAGCGGGGGGGATGGATACGCAGTATTTT
clone size: -; D gene: -; V gene: TRBV5-1; J gene: TRBJ2-1; CDR3 length: 16; CDR3 protein: CASSLGSTSVNNEQFF; CDR3 DNA: TGCGCCAGCAGCTTGGGTTCGACTTCAGTTAACAATGAGCAGTTCTTC
clone size: -; D gene: TRBD1; V gene: TRBV12-3/TRBV12-4; J gene: TRBJ1-6; CDR3 length: 14; CDR3 protein: CASSATGDNSPLHF; CDR3 DNA: TGTGCCAGCAGCGCGACAGGGGATAATTCACCCCTCCACTTT
clone size: -; D gene: TRBD1; V gene: TRBV15; J gene: TRBJ1-2; CDR3 length: 14; CDR3 protein: CATTTPGQGSGYTF; CDR3 DNA: TGTGCCACCACTACACCGGGACAGGGGTCTGGCTACACCTTC